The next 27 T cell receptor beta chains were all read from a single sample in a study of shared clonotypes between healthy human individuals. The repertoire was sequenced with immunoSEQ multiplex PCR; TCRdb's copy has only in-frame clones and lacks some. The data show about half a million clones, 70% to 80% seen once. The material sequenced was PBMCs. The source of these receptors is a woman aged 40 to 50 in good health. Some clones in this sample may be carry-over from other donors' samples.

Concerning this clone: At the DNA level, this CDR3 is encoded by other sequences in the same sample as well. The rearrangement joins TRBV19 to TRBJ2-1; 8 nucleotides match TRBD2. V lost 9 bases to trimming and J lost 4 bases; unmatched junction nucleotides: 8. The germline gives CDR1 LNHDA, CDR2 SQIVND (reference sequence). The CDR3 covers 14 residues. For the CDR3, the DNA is TGTGCCAGCAAGCGGGGACTAGATTACAATGAGCAGTTCTTC. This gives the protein CASKRGLDYNEQFF.

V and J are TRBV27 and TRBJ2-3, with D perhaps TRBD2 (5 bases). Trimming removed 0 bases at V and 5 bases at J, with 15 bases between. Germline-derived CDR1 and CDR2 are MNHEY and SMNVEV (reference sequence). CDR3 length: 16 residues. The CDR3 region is CASSLSLAGNRDTQYF. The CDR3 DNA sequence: TGTGCCAGCAGTTTATCGTTAGCCGGGAATAGAGATACGCAGTATTTT.

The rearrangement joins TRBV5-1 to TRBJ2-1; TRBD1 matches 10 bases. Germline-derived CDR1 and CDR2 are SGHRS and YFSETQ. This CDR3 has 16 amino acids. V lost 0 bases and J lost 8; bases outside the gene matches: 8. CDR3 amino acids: CASSLEIDRGLDEQFF. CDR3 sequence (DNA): TGCGCCAGCAGCTTGGAGATCGACAGGGGGCTCGATGAGCAGTTCTTC.

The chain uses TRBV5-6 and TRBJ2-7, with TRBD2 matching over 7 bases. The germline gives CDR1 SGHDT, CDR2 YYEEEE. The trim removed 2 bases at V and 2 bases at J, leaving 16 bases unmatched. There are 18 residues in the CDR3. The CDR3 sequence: CASSFGWGGGGVAYEQYF. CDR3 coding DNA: TGTGCCAGCAGCTTTGGTTGGGGTGGTGGGGGGGTAGCCTACGAGCAGTACTTC.

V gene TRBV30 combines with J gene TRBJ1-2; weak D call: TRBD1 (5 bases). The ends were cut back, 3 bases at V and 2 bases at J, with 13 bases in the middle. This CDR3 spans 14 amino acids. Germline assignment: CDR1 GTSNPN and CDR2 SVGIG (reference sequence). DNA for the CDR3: TGTGCCTGGAGGGACAACGTAGGGAACTATGGCTACACCTTC. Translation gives CAWRDNVGNYGYTF.

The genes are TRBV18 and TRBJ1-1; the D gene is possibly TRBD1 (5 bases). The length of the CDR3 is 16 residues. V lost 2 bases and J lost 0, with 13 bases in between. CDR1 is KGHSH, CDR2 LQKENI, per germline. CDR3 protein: CASSPIDSVMNTEAFF. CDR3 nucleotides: TGTGCCAGCTCACCAATCGACAGTGTCATGAACACTGAAGCTTTCTTT.

CDR3 sequence reads: CASSLDGGIYEQFF. The CDR3 nucleotides are TGTGCCAGCAGCTTGGACGGAGGGATCTATGAGCAGTTCTTC. This rearrangement joins TRBV7-2 to TRBJ2-1, with D maybe TRBD2 (6 bases). Germline V gives CDR1 SGHTA, CDR2 FQGNSA. This CDR3 has 14 amino acids. V lost 3 bases and J lost 8, with 14 bases in between. The variable domain in full, completed from reference TRBV7-2 and TRBJ2-1, reads GAGVSQSPSNKVTEKGKDVELRCDPISGHTALYWYRQSLGQGLEFLIYFQGNSAPDKSGLPSDRFSAERTGGSVSTLTIQRTQQEDSAVYLCASSLDGGIYEQFFGPGTRLTVL.

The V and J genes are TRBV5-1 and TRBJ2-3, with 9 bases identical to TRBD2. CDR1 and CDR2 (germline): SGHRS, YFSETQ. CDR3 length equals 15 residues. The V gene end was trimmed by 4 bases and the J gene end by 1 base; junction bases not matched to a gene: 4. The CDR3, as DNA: TGCGCCAGCAGCAGCCGGACTAGCGGCACAGATACGCAGTATTTT. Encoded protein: CASSSRTSGTDTQYF.

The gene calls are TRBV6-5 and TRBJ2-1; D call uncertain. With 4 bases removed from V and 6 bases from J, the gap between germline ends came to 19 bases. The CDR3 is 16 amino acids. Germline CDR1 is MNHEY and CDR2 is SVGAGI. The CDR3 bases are TGTGCCAGCAGTTCCTATTTAGTGGGCGCCTTCAATGAGCAGTTCTTC. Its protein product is CASSSYLVGAFNEQFF.

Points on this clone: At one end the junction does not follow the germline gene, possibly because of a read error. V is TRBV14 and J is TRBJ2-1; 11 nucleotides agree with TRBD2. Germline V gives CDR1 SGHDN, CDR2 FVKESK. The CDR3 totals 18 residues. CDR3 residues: CASSQEAWTSGSYSEQFF. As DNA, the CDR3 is TGTGCCAGCAGCCAGGAAGCCTGGACTAGCGGGTCCTACAGTGAGCAGTTCTTC.

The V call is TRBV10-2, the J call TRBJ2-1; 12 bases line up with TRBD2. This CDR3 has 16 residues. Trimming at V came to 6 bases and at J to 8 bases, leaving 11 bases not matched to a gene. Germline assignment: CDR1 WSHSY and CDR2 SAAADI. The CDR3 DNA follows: TGCGCCAGCAGGAGACTAGCGGGAGTGTATGGGGATGAGCAGTTCTTC. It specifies CASRRLAGVYGDEQFF.

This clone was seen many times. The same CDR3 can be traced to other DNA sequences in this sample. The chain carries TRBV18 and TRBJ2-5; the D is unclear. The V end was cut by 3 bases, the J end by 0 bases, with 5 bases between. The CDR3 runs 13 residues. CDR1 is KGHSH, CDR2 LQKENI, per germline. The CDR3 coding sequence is TGTGCCAGCTCACCGGGCAACCAAGAGACCCAGTACTTC. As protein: CASSPGNQETQYF.

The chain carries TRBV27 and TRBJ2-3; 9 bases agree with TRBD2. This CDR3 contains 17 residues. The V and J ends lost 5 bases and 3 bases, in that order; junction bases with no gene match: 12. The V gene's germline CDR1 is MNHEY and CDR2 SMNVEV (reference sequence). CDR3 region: CASSPPWGTSTTDTQYF. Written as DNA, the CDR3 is TGTGCCAGCAGTCCCCCTTGGGGGACTAGCACGACAGATACGCAGTATTTT.

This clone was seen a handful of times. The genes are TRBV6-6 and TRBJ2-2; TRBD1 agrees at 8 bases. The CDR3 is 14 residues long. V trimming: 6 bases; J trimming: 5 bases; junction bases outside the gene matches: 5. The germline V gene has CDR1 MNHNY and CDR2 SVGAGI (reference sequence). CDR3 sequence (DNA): TGTGCCAGCAGAACTACAGGGGGTACCGGGGAGCTGTTTTTT. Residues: CASRTTGGTGELFF.

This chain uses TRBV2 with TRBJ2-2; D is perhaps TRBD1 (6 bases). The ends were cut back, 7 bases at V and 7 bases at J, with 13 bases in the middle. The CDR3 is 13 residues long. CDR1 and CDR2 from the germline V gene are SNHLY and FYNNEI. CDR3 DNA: TGTGCCAGCAATAAGGGGGATGGCGGGGAGCTGTTTTTT. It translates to CASNKGDGGELFF.

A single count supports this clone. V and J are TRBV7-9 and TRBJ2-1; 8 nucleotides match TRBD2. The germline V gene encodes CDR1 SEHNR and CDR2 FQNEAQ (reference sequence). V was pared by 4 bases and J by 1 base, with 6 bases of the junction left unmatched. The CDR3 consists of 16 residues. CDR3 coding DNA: TGTGCCAGCAGCTCGCTAGCGGGCGGGTCCTACAATGAGCAGTTCTTC. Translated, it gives CASSSLAGGSYNEQFF. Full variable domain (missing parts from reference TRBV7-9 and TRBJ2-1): DTGVSQNPRHKITKRGQNVTFRCDPISEHNRLYWYRQTLGQGPEFLTYFQNEAQLEKSRLLSDRFSAERPKGSFSTLEIQRTEQGDSAMYLCASSSLAGGSYNEQFFGPGTRLTVL.

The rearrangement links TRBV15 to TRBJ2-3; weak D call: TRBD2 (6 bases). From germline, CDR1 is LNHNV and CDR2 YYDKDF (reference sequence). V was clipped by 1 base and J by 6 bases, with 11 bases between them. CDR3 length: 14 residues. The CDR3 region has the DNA TGTGCCACCAGCAGAGGGGGAGGATCGGATACGCAGTATTTT. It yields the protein CATSRGGGSDTQYF.

CDR3 nucleotides: TGTGCCACCGCCCGGGGACAGGGATACGAGCAGTACTTC. Translation: CATARGQGYEQYF. The chain carries TRBV2 and TRBJ2-7; 9 bases are a match to TRBD1. This CDR3 comprises 13 residues. Germline V gene sequence: CDR1 SNHLY, CDR2 FYNNEI. J lost 4 bases, V lost 10 bases, and 8 bases had no gene match.

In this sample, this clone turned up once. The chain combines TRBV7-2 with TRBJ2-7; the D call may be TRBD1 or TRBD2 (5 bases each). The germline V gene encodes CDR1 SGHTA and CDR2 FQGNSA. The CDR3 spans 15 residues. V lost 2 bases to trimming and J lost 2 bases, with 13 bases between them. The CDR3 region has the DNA TGTGCCAGCAGCTTACGGGGCAACACCCCCTACGAGCAGTACTTC. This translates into CASSLRGNTPYEQYF.

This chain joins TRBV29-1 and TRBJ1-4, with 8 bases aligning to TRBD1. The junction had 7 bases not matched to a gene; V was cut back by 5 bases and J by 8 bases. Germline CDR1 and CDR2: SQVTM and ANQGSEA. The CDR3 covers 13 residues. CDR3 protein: CSVPGQVGEKLFF. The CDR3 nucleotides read TGCAGCGTTCCGGGACAGGTCGGAGAAAAACTGTTTTTT.

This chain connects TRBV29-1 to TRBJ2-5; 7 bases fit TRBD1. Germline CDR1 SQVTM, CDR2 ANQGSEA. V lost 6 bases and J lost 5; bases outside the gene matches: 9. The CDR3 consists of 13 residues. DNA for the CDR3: TGCAGCGTCAACTGGACAGGCGGGGAGACCCAGTACTTC. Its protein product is CSVNWTGGETQYF.

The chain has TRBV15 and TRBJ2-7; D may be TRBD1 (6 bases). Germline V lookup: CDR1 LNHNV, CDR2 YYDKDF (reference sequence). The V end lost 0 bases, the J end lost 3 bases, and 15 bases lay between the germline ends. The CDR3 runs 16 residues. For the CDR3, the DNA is TGTGCCACCAGCAGAGATTTGGTGCAGGGGTTCTACGAGCAGTACTTC. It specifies CATSRDLVQGFYEQYF.

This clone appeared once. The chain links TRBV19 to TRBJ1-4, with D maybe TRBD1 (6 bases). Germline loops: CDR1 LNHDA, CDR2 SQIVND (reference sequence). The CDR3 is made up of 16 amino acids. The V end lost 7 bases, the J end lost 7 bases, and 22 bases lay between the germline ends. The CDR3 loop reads CASMVPPGTSGEKLFF. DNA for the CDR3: TGTGCCAGTATGGTTCCGCCCGGGACATCGGGTGAAAAACTGTTTTTT.

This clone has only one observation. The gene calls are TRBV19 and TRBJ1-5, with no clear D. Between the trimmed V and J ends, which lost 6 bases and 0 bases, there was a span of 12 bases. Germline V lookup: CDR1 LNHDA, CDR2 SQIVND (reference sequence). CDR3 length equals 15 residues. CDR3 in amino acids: CASSLTSYSNQPQHF. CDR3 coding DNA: TGTGCCAGTAGCCTGACCAGCTATAGCAATCAGCCCCAGCATTTT.

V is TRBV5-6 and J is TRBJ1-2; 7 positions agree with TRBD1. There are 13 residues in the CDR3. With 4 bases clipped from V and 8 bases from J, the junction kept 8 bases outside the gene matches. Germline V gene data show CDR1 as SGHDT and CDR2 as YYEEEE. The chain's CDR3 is CASSRDRVGGYTF. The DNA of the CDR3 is TGTGCCAGCAGCCGAGACAGGGTCGGCGGCTACACCTTC.

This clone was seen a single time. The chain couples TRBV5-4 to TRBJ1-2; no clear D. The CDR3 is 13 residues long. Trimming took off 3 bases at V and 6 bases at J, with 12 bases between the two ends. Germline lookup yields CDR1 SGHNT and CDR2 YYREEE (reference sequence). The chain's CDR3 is CASSSGGHDGYTF. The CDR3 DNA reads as TGTGCCAGCAGCTCCGGCGGGCATGATGGCTACACCTTC.

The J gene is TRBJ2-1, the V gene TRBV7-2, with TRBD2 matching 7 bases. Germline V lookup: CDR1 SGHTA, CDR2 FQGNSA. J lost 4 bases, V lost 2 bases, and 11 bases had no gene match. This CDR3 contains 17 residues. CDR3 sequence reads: CASSLLPVTSAYNEQFF. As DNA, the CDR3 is TGTGCCAGCAGCTTACTTCCCGTTACTAGCGCATACAATGAGCAGTTCTTC.